The T cell receptor beta chain described here comes from a study of T cell repertoires in cytomegalovirus infection. About the study: CMV infection and matching HLA type were both indicated by public TCR beta signatures.

Study-level findings and limits: Carriers of CMV plus the relevant HLA were identified by cumulative public TCR beta family frequency. CMV-specific TCR beta clonotypes restricted by HLA-C were the ones dominating the ex vivo response.

The V gene's germline CDR1 is SNHLY and CDR2 FYNNEI. The length of the CDR3 is 14 residues. The ends were cut back, 3 bases at V and 4 bases at J, with 13 bases in the middle. Notes on this clonotype: What it binds is unknown.

TCRdb recomputed calls from the reads with MiXCR, one row per CDR3 protein. This sample has approximately 550,000 distinct CDR3 sequences, with about 15% found just once. The rearrangement joins TRBV2 to TRBJ2-7; D remains unclear. This TCR was recovered from a human donor in good health (CMV status not recorded). Some clones in this sample may be carry-over from other donors' samples. Sequencing was carried out using CD8+ T cells from PBMCs. CDR3 amino acids: CASSEEPELYEQYF. Here the CDR3 DNA reads TGTGCCAGCAGTGAGGAACCAGAGCTTTACGAGCAGTACTTC.